This TCR beta chain was profiled in a study of blood T cells in healthy people across ages. About this clonotype itself: The antigen is not known.

Overall study findings and caveats: Whereas aged donors had fewer naive CD4+ cells, long-lived donors had more of them and higher diversity.

Then a second PCR, running about 6 to 11 cycles, was carried out with a sample-barcoded 5' primer and a J-beta primer mix. MiXCR was run by TCRdb on the 5' RACE reads, yielding one entry per CDR3 protein. The table lists more than 500,000 distinct CDR3 sequences, 25% to 30% of them singletons. The CDR3 length is 14 residues. The V gene's germline CDR1 is SGHTA and CDR2 FQGNSA. V shed 0 bases and J shed 7 bases, with 9 bases lying between them. The sample was blood. The sequence was obtained from a woman in her sixties or seventies in good health. The V gene is TRBV7-2, the J gene TRBJ2-2; D may correspond to TRBD1 or TRBD2 (5 bases each). The CDR3 DNA is TGTGCCAGCAGCTTAGCGACGGGGCACGGGGAGCTGTTTTTT. It translates to CASSLATGHGELFF.